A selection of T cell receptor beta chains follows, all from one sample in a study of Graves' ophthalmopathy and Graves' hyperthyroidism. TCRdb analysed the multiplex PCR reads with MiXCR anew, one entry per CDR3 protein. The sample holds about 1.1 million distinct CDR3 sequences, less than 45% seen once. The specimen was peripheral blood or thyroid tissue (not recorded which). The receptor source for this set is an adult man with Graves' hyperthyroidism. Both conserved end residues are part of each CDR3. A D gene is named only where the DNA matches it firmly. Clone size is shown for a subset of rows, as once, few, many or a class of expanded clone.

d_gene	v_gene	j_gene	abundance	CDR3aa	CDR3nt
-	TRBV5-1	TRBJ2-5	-	CASSPTGAGRTNQETQYF	TGCGCCAGCAGCCCGACAGGGGCCGGGAGGACCAACCAAGAGACCCAGTACTTC
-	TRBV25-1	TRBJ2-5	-	CASSEGGTAQETQYF	TGTGCCAGCAGTGAGGGGGGGACAGCCCAAGAGACCCAGTACTTC
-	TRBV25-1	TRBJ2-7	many	CASSEVPFSYEQYF	TGTGCCAGCAGTGAAGTACCGTTCTCCTACGAGCAGTACTTC
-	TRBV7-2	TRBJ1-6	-	CASTSDSPLHF	TGTGCCAGCACTTCGGATTCACCCCTCCACTTT
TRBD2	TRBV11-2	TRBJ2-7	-	CASSLGQVTWPAGAYEQYF	TGTGCCAGCAGCTTAGGACAGGTAACTTGGCCAGCGGGGGCCTACGAGCAGTACTTC
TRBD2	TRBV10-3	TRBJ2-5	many	CAINRGGLGEETQYF	TGTGCCATCAACCGGGGGGGCCTGGGTGAAGAGACCCAGTACTTC
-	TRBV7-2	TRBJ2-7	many	CASSLLVEQYF	TGTGCCAGCAGCTTACTAGTGGAGCAGTACTTC
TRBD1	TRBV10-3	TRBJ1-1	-	CAIGTGWTEAFF	TGTGCCATAGGGACAGGGTGGACTGAAGCTTTCTTT
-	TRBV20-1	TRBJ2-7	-	CSANLVGLPFYEQYF	TGCAGTGCTAACTTGGTGGGCCTTCCTTTCTACGAGCAGTACTTC
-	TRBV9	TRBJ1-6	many	CASSVEGRNSPLHF	TGTGCCAGCAGCGTAGAGGGTCGTAATTCACCCCTCCACTTT
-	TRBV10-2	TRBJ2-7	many	CASSEPDSWSEQYF	TGCGCCAGCAGTGAGCCGGACAGCTGGTCCGAGCAGTACTTC
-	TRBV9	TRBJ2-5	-	CASSVGQAELETQYF	TGTGCCAGCAGCGTAGGACAAGCGGAGCTCGAGACCCAGTACTTC
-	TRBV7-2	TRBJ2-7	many	CASSLVGIEQYF	TGTGCCAGCAGCTTAGTAGGGATCGAGCAGTACTTC
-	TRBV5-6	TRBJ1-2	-	CASSGGASRVGYTF	TGTGCCAGCAGCGGTGGGGCGTCCAGAGTAGGCTACACCTTC
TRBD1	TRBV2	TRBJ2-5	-	CASVGGQGAQPQYF	TGTGCCAGCGTGGGGGGACAGGGGGCACAGCCCCAGTACTTC
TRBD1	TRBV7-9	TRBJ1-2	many	CASSLADRGYGYTF	TGTGCCAGCAGCTTAGCGGACAGGGGTTATGGCTACACCTTC
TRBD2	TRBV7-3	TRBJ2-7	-	CASSSNGLELNEQYF	TGTGCCAGCAGCTCAAACGGACTAGAACTCAATGAGCAGTACTTC
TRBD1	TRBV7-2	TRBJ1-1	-	CASSSRQGAGGTEAFF	TGTGCCAGCAGCTCTAGACAGGGGGCGGGGGGAACTGAAGCTTTCTTT
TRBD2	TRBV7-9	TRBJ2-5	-	CASTIGLADEQTQYF	TGTGCCAGCACCATCGGACTAGCGGACGAACAGACCCAGTACTTC
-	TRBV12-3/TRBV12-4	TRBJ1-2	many	CASSPRQTNYGYTF	TGTGCCAGCAGTCCCCGACAAACTAACTATGGCTACACCTTC
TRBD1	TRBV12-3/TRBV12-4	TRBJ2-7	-	CASSSQGAKSGEQYF	TGTGCCAGCAGTTCTCAGGGGGCGAAGTCGGGTGAGCAGTACTTC
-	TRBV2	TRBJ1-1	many	CASSERGVGTEAFF	TGTGCCAGCAGTGAACGAGGGGTTGGGACTGAAGCTTTCTTT